A single T cell receptor (beta chain) is shown here with its context. Its specificity is not known. Data came from immunoSEQ multiplex PCR; TCRdb stores just in-frame clones and leaves some out. This table has about 130,000 clones, 70% to 90% appearing once. This specimen comes from a study of T cell responses to AZD1222 COVID-19 vaccine. Looking at the study overall: Researchers grouped second doses given at about 4 or about 12 weeks into one pool. Overall study findings and caveats: As reported, nearly half of all spike-specific TCRs target variant regions that are unmutated. Spike-wide coverage was observed for vaccine-associated CD4 TCRs, with dominant responses at 160-218 and 743-854. The donor cohort was predominantly white British with a female majority, and clonal diversity may have been underestimated.

Trimming cost V 2 bases and J 8 bases, with 9 bases left between them. CDR1 MNHNS and CDR2 SASEGT come from the germline V gene. This CDR3 has 12 amino acids. The sequence was obtained from an adult in good health. V is TRBV6-1 and J is TRBJ1-2; D possibly corresponds to TRBD1 (5 bases). The material was peripheral blood, obtained on day 0 of AZD1222 vaccination. The CDR3 here is CASSETGQGYTF. The DNA for the CDR3 is TGTGCCAGCAGTGAAACGGGGCAAGGCTACACCTTC.